Included here is one TCR beta chain sequence, with context. Its antigen is as yet unknown. TCR sequencing used cDNA made by reverse transcription of extracted RNA. Data came from immunoSEQ multiplex PCR; TCRdb stores just in-frame clones and leaves some out. Of around 210,000 clones listed, 50% to 75% were seen once; the top ten hold more than 3.5%. These data are taken from a study of CD8+ T cells in alopecia areata. The study's findings and limits: Many expanded lesional clones persisted during tofacitinib (in both scalp and blood). Normal skin's resident alphabeta T cells are sequenced alongside lesional scalp T cells. Significant decreases in scalp clonality and expanded CD8+ clones followed tofacitinib treatment.

The germline CDR1 and CDR2 sequences are LNHNV and YYDKDF (reference sequence). CDR3 size: 15 residues. With 0 bases clipped from V and 1 base from J, the junction kept 3 bases outside the gene matches. Specified treatment: oral pan-JAK inhibitor, 5-10 mg twice daily. Sequenced material: CD4+ T cells sorted from blood, taken at week 4, from a patient treated with tofacitinib. V usage is TRBV15 and J usage is TRBJ2-7, with 7 bases aligning to TRBD2. The clonotype was recovered from a human donor with alopecia areata. CDR3: CATSRDGRGSYEQYF. Written as DNA, the CDR3 is TGTGCCACCAGCAGAGATGGGAGGGGTTCCTACGAGCAGTACTTC.